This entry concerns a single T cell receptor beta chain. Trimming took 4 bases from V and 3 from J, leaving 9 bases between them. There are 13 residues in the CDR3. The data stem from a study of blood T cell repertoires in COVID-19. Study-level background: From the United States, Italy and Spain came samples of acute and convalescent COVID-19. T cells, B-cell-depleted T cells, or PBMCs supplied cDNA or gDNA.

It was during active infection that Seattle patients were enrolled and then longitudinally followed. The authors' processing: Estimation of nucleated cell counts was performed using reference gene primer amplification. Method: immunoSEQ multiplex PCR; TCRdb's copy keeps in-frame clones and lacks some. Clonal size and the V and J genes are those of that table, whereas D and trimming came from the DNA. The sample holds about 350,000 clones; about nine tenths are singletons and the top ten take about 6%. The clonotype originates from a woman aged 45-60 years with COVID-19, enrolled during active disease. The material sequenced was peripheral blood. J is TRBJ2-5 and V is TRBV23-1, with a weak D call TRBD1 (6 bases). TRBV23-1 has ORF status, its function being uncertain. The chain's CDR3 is CASSPGQKETQYF. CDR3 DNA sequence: TGCGCCAGCAGTCCCGGACAGAAAGAGACCCAGTACTTC.